These 27 T cell receptor beta chains share one sample of origin, sequenced in a study of human T cells and chemical hapten exposure. Using its own MiXCR run on the RACE reads, TCRdb lists one record per CDR3 protein. The data contain 79,000 or so distinct CDR3 sequences, about 31% of them seen just once; the ten biggest clones take up about 9%. Described time point: patch test 1, 2 weeks after DPC sensitization. Treatment here: therapeutic diphenylcyclopropenone sensitization with weekly scalp DPC. The starting material was whole blood, obtained in connection with sensitization to the hapten diphenylcyclopropenone (DPC). The receptor set was obtained from a man aged 40-49 years with alopecia areata. Some clones in this sample may be carry-over from other donors' samples.

This chain uses TRBV7-7 with TRBJ2-5, with 12 bases matching TRBD2. With V trimmed by 5 bases and J by 1 base, 8 bases remained unmatched. CDR3 length equals 17 residues. The germline V gene has CDR1 SSHAT and CDR2 FNYEAQ (reference sequence). The CDR3 here is CASSRLGTSGPQETQYF. CDR3 sequence (DNA): TGTGCCAGCAGCCGACTCGGGACTAGCGGGCCCCAAGAGACCCAGTACTTC.

In DNA form, the CDR3 reads TGTGCCAGCAGTGTCCACAGCAGCTATAATTCACCCCTCCACTTT. As protein: CASSVHSSYNSPLHF. V gene TRBV27 combines with J gene TRBJ1-6; D call uncertain. The CDR3 contains 15 residues. The germline V gene encodes CDR1 MNHEY and CDR2 SMNVEV (reference sequence). V was trimmed by 5 bases and J by 3 bases, leaving 11 bases between them.

The chain uses TRBV20-1 and TRBJ2-7; D is possibly TRBD2 (6 bases). The CDR3 is 14 residues long. V was clipped by 1 base and J by 1 base, with 11 bases between them. CDR1 DFQATT and CDR2 SNEGSKA come from the germline V gene (reference sequence). This chain's CDR3 is CSARGLVPSYEQYF. In DNA, the CDR3 is TGCAGTGCTAGAGGACTAGTTCCTTCCTACGAGCAGTACTTC.

The rearrangement joins TRBV7-2 to TRBJ1-6; 8 bases are shared with TRBD1. This CDR3 spans 15 amino acids. V trimming: 1 base; J trimming: 9 bases; junction bases outside the gene matches: 5. Germline values: CDR1 SGHTA, CDR2 FQGNSA. CDR3 loop: CASSLGTGYSSPLHF. Written as DNA, the CDR3 is TGTGCCAGCAGCTTAGGGACAGGGTATTCTTCACCCCTCCACTTT.

The CDR3 region has the DNA TGTGCCAGCAGCGAGGGACTCGAGGCCTACGAGCAGTACTTC. Translation gives CASSEGLEAYEQYF. V is TRBV9 and J is TRBJ2-7; possibly TRBD2 for D (6 bases). Trimming pared 3 bases from V and 2 bases from J, leaving 12 bases between. Germline values: CDR1 SGDLS, CDR2 YYNGEE. The CDR3 covers 14 residues.

The CDR3: CASSQYRLAGPREQYF. CDR3 nucleotide sequence: TGTGCCAGCAGCCAATATCGACTAGCGGGCCCACGCGAGCAGTACTTC. The chain joins TRBV3-1 to TRBJ2-7; TRBD2 agrees at 10 bases. The CDR3 is 16 amino acids. V lost 2 bases and J lost 6; bases outside the gene matches: 10. Per germline, CDR1 LGHDT and CDR2 YNNKEL (reference sequence).

This clonotype was found a few times. This chain uses TRBV3-1 with TRBJ1-1; D gene ambiguous. The germline V and J ends were trimmed by 4 bases and 3 bases, with 12 bases remaining between them. The CDR3 covers 14 residues. CDR1 LGHDT and CDR2 YNNKEL come from the germline V gene (reference sequence). CDR3 residues: CASSPKGAYTEAFF. The CDR3 DNA is TGTGCCAGCAGCCCTAAGGGTGCGTACACTGAAGCTTTCTTT. Full variable domain (remainder filled in from reference TRBV3-1 and TRBJ1-1): DTAVSQTPKYLVTQMGNDKSIKCEQNLGHDTMYWYKQDSKKFLKIMFSYNNKELIINETVPNRFSPKSPDKAHLNLHINSLELGDSAVYFCASSPKGAYTEAFFGQGTRLTVV.

This clonotype appeared a single time. The chain couples TRBV27 to TRBJ2-3, with D perhaps matching TRBD2 (6 bases). The CDR3 length is 15 residues. Germline loops: CDR1 MNHEY, CDR2 SMNVEV (reference sequence). V gave up 5 bases and J gave up 4 bases, with 16 bases separating them. The CDR3: CASSPPETRADTQYF. In DNA form, the CDR3 reads TGTGCCAGCAGTCCCCCTGAGACTAGGGCAGATACGCAGTATTTT.

The genes are TRBV29-1 and TRBJ2-5, with D perhaps matching TRBD1 (5 bases). The V and J ends lost 5 bases and 2 bases respectively, with 9 bases between them. This CDR3 is 12 amino acids long. The V gene's germline CDR1 is SQVTM and CDR2 ANQGSEA. As DNA, the CDR3 is TGCAGCGTTCTTCAGGGACAAGAGACCCAGTACTTC. Its translation is CSVLQGQETQYF.

The table lists this clonotype with a few counts. The chain couples TRBV27 to TRBJ1-6; maybe TRBD1 (5 bases). The germline gives CDR1 MNHEY, CDR2 SMNVEV (reference sequence). The CDR3 is 14 residues long. Trimming removed 7 bases from V and 7 bases from J, with 14 bases in between. DNA for the CDR3: TGTGCCAGCAAGGTTCGGGGCCTGAATTCACCCCTCCACTTT. Translation gives CASKVRGLNSPLHF.

The rearrangement joins TRBV7-2 to TRBJ2-7; TRBD2 is a possible D gene (5 bases). Trimming cost V 2 bases and J 0 bases, with 14 bases left between them. Germline assignment: CDR1 SGHTA and CDR2 FQGNSA. The CDR3 is 16 amino acids. The CDR3 is CASSLSGRANSYEQYF. CDR3 in DNA: TGTGCCAGCAGCTTATCCGGGCGGGCCAACTCCTACGAGCAGTACTTC.

The chain uses TRBV10-3 and TRBJ2-7, with no clear D. With 2 bases removed from V and 4 bases from J, the gap between germline ends came to 6 bases. Germline-derived CDR1 and CDR2 are ENHRY and SYGVKD. The CDR3 consists of 12 residues. The CDR3 sequence: CAISEIGYEQYF. In DNA form, the CDR3 reads TGTGCCATCAGTGAGATAGGTTACGAGCAGTACTTC.

This sequence joins TRBV11-2 and TRBJ2-7, with D unresolved. The V gene lost 1 base and the J gene lost 3 bases, with 10 bases spanning the gap. CDR1 SGHAT and CDR2 FQNNGV come from the germline V gene. This CDR3 has 14 residues. DNA for the CDR3: TGTGCCAGCAGCTTAGCCCAGACCTTCTACGAGCAGTACTTC. It yields the protein CASSLAQTFYEQYF.

The rearrangement uses TRBV20-1 and TRBJ2-5; maybe TRBD2 (5 bases). Per the germline V gene, CDR1 is DFQATT and CDR2 is SNEGSKA (reference sequence). Trimming left V 6 bases short and J 5 bases short, with 10 bases between. The CDR3 spans 11 residues. CDR3 amino acids: CSAARGETQYF. The DNA for the CDR3 is TGCAGTGCAGCTAGAGGGGAGACCCAGTACTTC.

The chain links TRBV7-2 to TRBJ2-2; tentatively, D is TRBD1 (5 bases). CDR1 is SGHTA, CDR2 FQGNSA, per germline. V lost 4 bases and J 2 bases, leaving 11 bases between the germline ends. The CDR3 is 15 residues long. The CDR3 is CASSSRVGNTGELFF. For the CDR3, the DNA is TGTGCCAGCAGCTCCAGGGTGGGCAACACCGGGGAGCTGTTTTTT.

There are a few counts of this clonotype. The genes are TRBV2 and TRBJ1-6; D gene unclear. Germline V CDR1 and CDR2: SNHLY, FYNNEI. The CDR3 has 14 amino acids. Trimming took 5 bases from V and 7 from J, leaving 12 bases between them. In nucleotides, the CDR3 is TGTGCCAGCAGTTCGGGAGTCGTAAATTCACCCCTCCACTTT. Amino acids: CASSSGVVNSPLHF.

V and J are TRBV20-1 and TRBJ1-5, with 7 nucleotides matching TRBD1. The CDR3 is 13 amino acids. V lost 5 bases and J lost 1; bases outside the gene matches: 2. CDR1 is DFQATT and CDR2 is SNEGSKA in the germline V gene (reference sequence). CDR3 in amino acids: CSAHRGSNQPQHF. The CDR3, as DNA: TGCAGTGCTCACAGGGGAAGCAATCAGCCCCAGCATTTT.

The rearrangement uses TRBV3-1 and TRBJ2-3; TRBD2 might be the D (6 bases). V was shortened by 0 bases and J by 0 bases, with 16 bases between the two germline ends. The CDR3 contains 18 residues. Germline assignment: CDR1 LGHDT and CDR2 YNNKEL (reference sequence). CDR3: CASSQDPVRGLSTDTQYF. DNA for the CDR3: TGTGCCAGCAGCCAAGATCCTGTGCGCGGACTAAGCACAGATACGCAGTATTTT.

In this sample, this clonotype turned up a few times. The chain carries TRBV12-3 or TRBV12-4 and TRBJ1-5; the D gene is possibly TRBD1 (6 bases). Trimming took 3 bases from V and 2 from J, leaving 14 bases between them. The CDR3 length is 16 residues. CDR3 in amino acids: CASSFENRQGNQPQHF. The CDR3 DNA reads as TGTGCCAGCAGTTTTGAGAATAGACAGGGCAATCAGCCCCAGCATTTT.

The CDR3 DNA follows: TGCAGTGCTAGATCCGGACAGGGGGCTAGTCAGCCCCAGCATTTT. This codes for CSARSGQGASQPQHF. V gene TRBV20-1 combines with J gene TRBJ1-5, with 11 nucleotides matching TRBD1. V was pared by 2 bases and J by 6 bases, with 6 bases of the junction left unmatched. This CDR3 comprises 15 residues. The germline CDR1 and CDR2 sequences are DFQATT and SNEGSKA (reference sequence).

The chain carries TRBV12-3 or TRBV12-4 and TRBJ2-3, with no clear D. Trimming removed 5 bases at V and 4 bases at J, with 16 bases between. There are 15 residues in the CDR3. The CDR3 reads CASSPRVPEADTQYF. CDR3 DNA sequence: TGTGCCAGCAGTCCGAGAGTCCCAGAGGCAGATACGCAGTATTTT.

This clonotype was found a few times. This rearrangement joins TRBV27 to TRBJ2-7; TRBD1 matches at 7 bases. CDR1 is MNHEY and CDR2 is SMNVEV in the germline V gene (reference sequence). Unmatched junction bases numbered 3, after V lost 9 bases and J lost 4 bases. The CDR3 covers 11 residues. The CDR3 sequence is CARETGYEQYF. The CDR3 DNA sequence: TGTGCCAGGGAGACAGGGTACGAGCAGTACTTC.

Many counts were recorded for this clonotype. The chain joins TRBV7-9 to TRBJ2-2; unclear D gene. The CDR3 is 16 residues long. CDR1 is SEHNR, CDR2 FQNEAQ, per germline (reference sequence). V was clipped by 1 base and J by 3 bases, with 12 bases between them. CDR3 bases: TGTGCCAGCAGCTTAGGTACCGGTTTTTACACCGGGGAGCTGTTTTTT. Its protein is CASSLGTGFYTGELFF.

This clonotype was seen once. The chain joins TRBV7-9 to TRBJ1-1; the D is unclear. Germline CDR1 is SEHNR and CDR2 is FQNEAQ (reference sequence). The CDR3 covers 12 residues. Trimming pared 1 base from V and 6 bases from J, leaving 6 bases between. The CDR3, as DNA: TGTGCCAGCAGCTTAGGCACTCCTGAAGCTTTCTTT. This translates into CASSLGTPEAFF.

The CDR3, as DNA: TGTGCCAGCAGTTTATTAGCTCCGATGGACTACCCCAAAAACATTCAGTACTTC. Protein sequence: CASSLLAPMDYPKNIQYF. This rearrangement joins TRBV27 to TRBJ2-4, with D perhaps matching TRBD2 (6 bases). The germline gives CDR1 MNHEY, CDR2 SMNVEV (reference sequence). The CDR3 has 18 amino acids. The germline V and J ends were trimmed by 1 base and 2 bases, with 18 bases remaining between them.

This clonotype was seen only a few times. The chain combines TRBV12-3 or TRBV12-4 with TRBJ1-5; 11 bases are shared with TRBD1. The length of the CDR3 is 15 residues. V gave up 6 bases and J gave up 1 base; unmatched junction bases: 2. This chain's CDR3 is CASSRTGGSNQPQHF. The CDR3 nucleotides read TGTGCCAGCAGCCGGACAGGGGGCAGCAATCAGCCCCAGCATTTT.

This rearrangement joins TRBV20-1 to TRBJ2-3, with D possibly TRBD2 on 6 matching bases. V dropped 3 bases and J dropped 1 base, with 20 bases sitting between them. Germline-derived CDR1 and CDR2 are DFQATT and SNEGSKA (reference sequence). The CDR3 has 17 amino acids. In nucleotides, the CDR3 is TGCAGTGCTAGCCGGGACTCACCTATACCCCGCACAGATACGCAGTATTTT. This gives the protein CSASRDSPIPRTDTQYF.